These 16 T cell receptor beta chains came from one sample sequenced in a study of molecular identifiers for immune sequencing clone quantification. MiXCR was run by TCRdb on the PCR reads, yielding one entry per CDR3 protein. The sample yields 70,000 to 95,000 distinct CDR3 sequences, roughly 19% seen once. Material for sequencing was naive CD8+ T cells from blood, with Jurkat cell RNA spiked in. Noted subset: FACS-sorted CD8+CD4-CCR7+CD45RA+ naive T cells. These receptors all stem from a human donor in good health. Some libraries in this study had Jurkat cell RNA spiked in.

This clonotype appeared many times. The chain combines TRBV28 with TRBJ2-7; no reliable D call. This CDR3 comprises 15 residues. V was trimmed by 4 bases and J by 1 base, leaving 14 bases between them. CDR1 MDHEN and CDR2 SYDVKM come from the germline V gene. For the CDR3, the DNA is TGTGCCAGCAGTTGGTTAGGCGGCAGTTCCTACGAGCAGTACTTC. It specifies CASSWLGGSSYEQYF.

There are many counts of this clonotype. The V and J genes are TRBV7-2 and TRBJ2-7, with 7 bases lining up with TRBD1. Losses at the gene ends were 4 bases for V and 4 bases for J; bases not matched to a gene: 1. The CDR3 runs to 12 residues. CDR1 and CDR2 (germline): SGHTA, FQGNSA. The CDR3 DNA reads TGTGCCAGCAGCTCGACAGGGTACGAGCAGTACTTC. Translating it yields CASSSTGYEQYF.

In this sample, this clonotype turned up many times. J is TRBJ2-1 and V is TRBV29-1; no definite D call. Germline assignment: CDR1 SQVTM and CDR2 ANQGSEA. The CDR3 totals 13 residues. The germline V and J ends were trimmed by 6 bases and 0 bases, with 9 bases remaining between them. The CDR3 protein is CSVQSSSYNEQFF. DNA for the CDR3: TGCAGCGTCCAGTCAAGCTCCTACAATGAGCAGTTCTTC.

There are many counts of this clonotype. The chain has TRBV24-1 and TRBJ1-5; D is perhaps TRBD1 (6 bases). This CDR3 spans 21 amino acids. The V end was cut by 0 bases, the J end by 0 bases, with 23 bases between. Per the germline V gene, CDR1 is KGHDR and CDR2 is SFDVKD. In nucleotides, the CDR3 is TGTGCCACCAGTGATTTGACCATCTCAGGGGTGGATTTGTATAGCAATCAGCCCCAGCATTTT. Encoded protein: CATSDLTISGVDLYSNQPQHF.

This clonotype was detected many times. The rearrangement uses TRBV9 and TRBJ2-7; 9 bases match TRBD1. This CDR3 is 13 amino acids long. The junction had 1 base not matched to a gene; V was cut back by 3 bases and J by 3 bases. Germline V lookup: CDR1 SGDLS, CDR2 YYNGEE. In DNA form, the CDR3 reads TGTGCCAGCAGCGGACAGGGGGACTACGAGCAGTACTTC. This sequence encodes CASSGQGDYEQYF.

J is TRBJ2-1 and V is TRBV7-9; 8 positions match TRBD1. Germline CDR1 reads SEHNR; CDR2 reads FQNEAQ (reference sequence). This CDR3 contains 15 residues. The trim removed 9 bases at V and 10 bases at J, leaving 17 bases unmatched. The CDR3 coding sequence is TGTGCCAGTAGTTCAAGGGACAGGCCGGTGGAAGAGCAGTTCTTC. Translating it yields CASSSRDRPVEEQFF.

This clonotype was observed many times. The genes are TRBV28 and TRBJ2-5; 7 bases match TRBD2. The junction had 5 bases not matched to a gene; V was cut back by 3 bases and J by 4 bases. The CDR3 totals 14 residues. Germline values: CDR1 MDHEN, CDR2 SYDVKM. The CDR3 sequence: CASSFPGGRETQYF. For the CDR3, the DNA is TGTGCCAGCAGTTTCCCGGGCGGGAGAGAGACCCAGTACTTC.

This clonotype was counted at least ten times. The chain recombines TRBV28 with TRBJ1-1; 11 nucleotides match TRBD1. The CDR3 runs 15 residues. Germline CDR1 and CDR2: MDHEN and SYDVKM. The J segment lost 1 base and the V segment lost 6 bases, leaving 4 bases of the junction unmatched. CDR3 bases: TGTGCCAGCAGATGGGACAGGGGGTCGAACACTGAAGCTTTCTTT. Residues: CASRWDRGSNTEAFF.

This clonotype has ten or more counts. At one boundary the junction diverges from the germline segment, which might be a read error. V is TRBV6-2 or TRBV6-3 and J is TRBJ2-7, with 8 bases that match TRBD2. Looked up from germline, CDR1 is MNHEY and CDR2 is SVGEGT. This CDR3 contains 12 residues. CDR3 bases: TGTGCCAGCAGTTACTCTGCGGGAGGTGGGGACTTC. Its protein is CASSYSAGGGDF.

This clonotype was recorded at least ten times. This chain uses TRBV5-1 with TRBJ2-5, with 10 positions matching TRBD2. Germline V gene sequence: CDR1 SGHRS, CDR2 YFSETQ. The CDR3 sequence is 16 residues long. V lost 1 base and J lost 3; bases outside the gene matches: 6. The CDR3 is CASSLFSGGSEETQYF. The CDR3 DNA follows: TGCGCCAGCAGCTTGTTTAGCGGGGGGTCGGAAGAGACCCAGTACTTC.

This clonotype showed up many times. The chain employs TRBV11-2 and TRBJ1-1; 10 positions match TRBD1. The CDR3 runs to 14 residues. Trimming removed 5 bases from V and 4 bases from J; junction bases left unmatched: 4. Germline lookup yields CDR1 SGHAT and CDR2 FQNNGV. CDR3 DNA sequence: TGTGCCAGCAGCCCCCGGACAGGGGGCACTGAAGCTTTCTTT. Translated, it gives CASSPRTGGTEAFF.

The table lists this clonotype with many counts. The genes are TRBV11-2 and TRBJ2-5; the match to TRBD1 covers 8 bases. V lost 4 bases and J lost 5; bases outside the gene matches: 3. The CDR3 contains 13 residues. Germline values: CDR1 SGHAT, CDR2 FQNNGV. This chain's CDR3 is CASSSYRGETQYF. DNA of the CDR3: TGTGCCAGCAGCTCATACAGGGGGGAGACCCAGTACTTC.

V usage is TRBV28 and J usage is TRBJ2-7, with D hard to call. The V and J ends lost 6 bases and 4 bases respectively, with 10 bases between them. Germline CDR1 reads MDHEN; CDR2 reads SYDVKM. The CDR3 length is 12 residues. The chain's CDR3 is CASSPLLYEQYF. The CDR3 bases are TGTGCCAGCAGCCCATTGCTGTACGAGCAGTACTTC.

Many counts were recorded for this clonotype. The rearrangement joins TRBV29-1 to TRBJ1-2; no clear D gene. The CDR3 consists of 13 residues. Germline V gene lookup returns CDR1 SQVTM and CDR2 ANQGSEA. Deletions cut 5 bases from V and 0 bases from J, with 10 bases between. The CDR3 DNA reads TGCAGCGTTATCCCGGACTCTAACTATGGCTACACCTTC. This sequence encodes CSVIPDSNYGYTF.

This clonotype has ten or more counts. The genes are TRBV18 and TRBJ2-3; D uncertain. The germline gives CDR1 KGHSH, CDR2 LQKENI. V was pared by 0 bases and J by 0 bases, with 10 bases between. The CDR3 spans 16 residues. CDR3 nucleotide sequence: TGTGCCAGCTCACCACCGACTGCTGCTAGCACAGATACGCAGTATTTT. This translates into CASSPPTAASTDTQYF.

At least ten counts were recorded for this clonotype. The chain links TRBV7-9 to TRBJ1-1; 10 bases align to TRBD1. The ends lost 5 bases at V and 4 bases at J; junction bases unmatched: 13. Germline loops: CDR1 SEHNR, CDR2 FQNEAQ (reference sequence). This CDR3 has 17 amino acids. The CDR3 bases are TGTGCCAGCAGCCTCAACCCGGGACAGGGGAAGAGCACTGAAGCTTTCTTT. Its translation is CASSLNPGQGKSTEAFF.